Presented here are 6 T cell receptor beta chains from one specimen sequenced in a study of blood T cell repertoires in COVID-19. Libraries were prepared by immunoSEQ multiplex PCR; TCRdb keeps only in-frame clonotypes and omits some of them. Of about 440,000 clones listed, about 91% are singletons. Input material: peripheral blood. The receptors shown here come from a woman aged 45 to 65 with COVID-19, enrolled during active disease.

J is TRBJ2-3 and V is TRBV5-1; D is unclear. Germline values: CDR1 SGHRS, CDR2 YFSETQ. The CDR3 runs to 12 residues. Trimming took off 4 bases at V and 0 bases at J, with 3 bases between the two ends. CDR3 nucleotide sequence: TGCGCCAGCAGCCTGAGCACAGATACGCAGTATTTT. Translating gives CASSLSTDTQYF.

In its sample, this clone was seen a few times. The chain couples TRBV7-3 to TRBJ1-3; weak D call: TRBD1 (6 bases). V was shortened by 5 bases and J by 0 bases, with 11 bases between the two germline ends. The CDR3 contains 15 residues. Germline values: CDR1 SGHTA, CDR2 FQGTGA. As DNA, the CDR3 is TGTGCCAGCAGCGTTGGACAGAACTCTGGAAACACCATATATTTT. Its translation: CASSVGQNSGNTIYF.

The chain carries TRBV6-5 and TRBJ1-6; D not resolved. Germline assignment: CDR1 MNHEY and CDR2 SVGAGI. V lost 2 bases and J lost 6, with 5 bases in between. The CDR3 is 13 amino acids. CDR3 in DNA: TGTGCCAGCAGTTACAGAGCTAATTCACCCCTCCACTTT. Its translation: CASSYRANSPLHF.

The chain uses TRBV24-1 and TRBJ2-1, with D perhaps TRBD1 (6 bases). Trimming cost V 4 bases and J 7 bases, with 7 bases left between them. This CDR3 comprises 12 residues. From germline, CDR1 is KGHDR and CDR2 SFDVKD. The CDR3 bases are TGTGCCACCAGTGACGGACAGAATGAGCAGTTCTTC. This codes for CATSDGQNEQFF.

The chain employs TRBV5-6 and TRBJ1-2, with D unclear. In germline, CDR1 is SGHDT, CDR2 YYEEEE. This CDR3 region has 14 residues. The V end lost 2 bases, the J end lost 4 bases, and 12 bases lay between the germline ends. The CDR3, as DNA: TGTGCCAGCAGCTTCGGAGGAGGATCCTATGGCTACACCTTC. It codes for CASSFGGGSYGYTF.

The rearrangement links TRBV2 to TRBJ2-7; 7 bases map to TRBD2. The CDR3 is made up of 15 amino acids. From germline, CDR1 is SNHLY and CDR2 FYNNEI. Trimming cost V 3 bases and J 3 bases; bases outside gene matches: 8. The CDR3 here is CASSDRAGVNYEQYF. CDR3 bases: TGTGCCAGCAGTGATCGGGCGGGGGTTAACTACGAGCAGTACTTC.